This TCR beta chain was observed in a study of T cells after yellow fever vaccination. Overall study context: Fractions of limited cellularity were prepared by means of SMART-Seq v4 Ultra Low Input.

From the 5' RACE reads, TCRdb called clonotypes with MiXCR, one entry per CDR3 protein. Of about 320,000 distinct CDR3 sequences in the sample, 3.5% to 4.5% were seen once. Looked up from germline, CDR1 is SGHAT and CDR2 is FQNNGV. CDR3 length equals 13 residues. The V gene lost 3 bases and the J gene lost 6 bases, with 9 bases spanning the gap. The receptor comes from a man younger than 30 who received the YFV17D yellow fever vaccine. This chain links TRBV11-2 with TRBJ1-5; no reliable D call. Sequenced here: PBMCs, sampled 15 days after the yellow fever booster vaccination. In DNA, the CDR3 is TGTGCCAGCAGCTTTGGTTCTGGTCAGCCCCAGCATTTT. Translation gives CASSFGSGQPQHF.